This TCR beta chain was sequenced during a study of early T cells in non-severe SARS-CoV-2 infection. The V gene lost 6 bases and the J gene lost 4 bases, with 4 bases spanning the gap. The length of the CDR3 is 11 residues. Germline V gene data show CDR1 as WSHSY and CDR2 as SAAADI. TCRdb redid the calling of the 5' RACE reads with MiXCR, one entry per CDR3 protein. Of about 40,000 distinct CDR3 sequences listed, 5% to 6% are singletons. The TCR originated in an adult who was a healthcare worker with PCR-confirmed SARS-CoV-2 infection or an uninfected control (not recorded which). The chain has TRBV10-2 and TRBJ2-1; no clear D. Specimen: whole blood, collected at baseline. The CDR3 loop is CASRGYNEQFF. CDR3 coding DNA: TGCGCCAGCAGGGGGTACAATGAGCAGTTCTTC.